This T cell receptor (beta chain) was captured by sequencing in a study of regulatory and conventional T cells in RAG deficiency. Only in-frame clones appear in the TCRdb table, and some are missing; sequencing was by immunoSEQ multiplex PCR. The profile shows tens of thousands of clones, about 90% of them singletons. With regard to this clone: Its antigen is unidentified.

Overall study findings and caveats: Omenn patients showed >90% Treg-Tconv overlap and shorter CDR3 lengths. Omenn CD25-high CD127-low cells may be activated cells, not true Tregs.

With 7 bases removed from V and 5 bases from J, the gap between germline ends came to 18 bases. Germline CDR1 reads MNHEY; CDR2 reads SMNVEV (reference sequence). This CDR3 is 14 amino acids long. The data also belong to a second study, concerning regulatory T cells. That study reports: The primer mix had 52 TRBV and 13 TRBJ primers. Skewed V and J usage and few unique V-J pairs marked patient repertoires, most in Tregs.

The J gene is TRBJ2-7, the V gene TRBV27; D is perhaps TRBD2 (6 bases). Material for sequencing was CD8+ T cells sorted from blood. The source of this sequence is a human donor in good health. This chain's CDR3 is CASTRTGELDEQYF. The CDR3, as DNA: TGTGCCAGCACTCGGACGGGGGAGCTCGACGAGCAGTACTTC.